The 17 T cell receptor beta chains in this list originate from one sample, sequenced in a study of shared clonotypes between healthy human individuals. CD45RO-negative, CCR7-positively selected cells formed the naive CD8 fraction, excluding terminally differentiated effector memory CD45RA+ cells. The table came from immunoSEQ multiplex PCR; TCRdb's copy has only in-frame clones and leaves some out. This sample carries approximately 1.9 million clones, around 93% of them seen once, and the ten largest clones take about 1.7%. The sequenced sample consisted of naive CD8+ T cells from PBMCs. The receptors originated from a man aged 18-30 years in good health. Some clones in this sample may be carry-over from other donors' samples.

The chain employs TRBV28 and TRBJ2-7; D gene ambiguous. The CDR3 contains 13 residues. Germline V gives CDR1 MDHEN, CDR2 SYDVKM. V lost 4 bases and J 5 bases, leaving 12 bases between the germline ends. The CDR3, as DNA: TGTGCCAGCAGTTCAAGGACGGCAGACGAGCAGTACTTC. The encoded protein is CASSSRTADEQYF.

The chain uses TRBV4-1 and TRBJ1-1; no definite D call. The CDR3 consists of 14 residues. Trimming left V 4 bases short and J 7 bases short, with 16 bases between. Per the germline V gene, CDR1 is MGHRA and CDR2 is YSYEKL. CDR3: CASSPREGLGEAFF. The CDR3 DNA reads TGCGCCAGCAGCCCCCGGGAAGGGCTGGGTGAAGCTTTCTTT.

This chain joins TRBV5-5 and TRBJ1-4; D is possibly TRBD1 (5 bases). Germline V CDR1 and CDR2: SGHKS, YYEKEE (reference sequence). The V and J ends lost 4 bases and 6 bases respectively, with 16 bases between them. This CDR3 has 15 amino acids. CDR3: CASSPIGGDDEKLFF. CDR3 coding DNA: TGTGCCAGCAGCCCGATCGGGGGAGACGATGAAAAACTGTTTTTT. Variable domain in full (rest from reference TRBV5-5 and TRBJ1-4): DAGVTQSPTHLIKTRGQQVTLRCSPISGHKSVSWYQQVLGQGPQFIFQYYEKEERGRGNFPDRFSARQFPNYSSELNVNALLLGDSALYLCASSPIGGDDEKLFFGSGTQLSVL.

The V call is TRBV19, the J call TRBJ2-5; D remains unclear. Trimming removed 0 bases from V and 5 bases from J, with 13 bases in between. Per germline, CDR1 LNHDA and CDR2 SQIVND (reference sequence). The CDR3 has 15 amino acids. The CDR3 region has the DNA TGTGCCAGTAGTATAGATACCGGCACACGGGAGACCCAGTACTTC. It is translated as CASSIDTGTRETQYF.

The genes are TRBV11-3 and TRBJ2-1; D is possibly TRBD2 (5 bases). The CDR3 consists of 14 residues. V dropped 5 bases and J dropped 9 bases, with 17 bases sitting between them. Germline-derived CDR1 and CDR2 are SGHNT and YENEEA. CDR3 DNA sequence: TGTGCCAGCAGCCCCGAGAGAGGGAATGGTGAGCAGTTCTTC. Translation: CASSPERGNGEQFF. Supplemented by reference TRBV11-3 and TRBJ2-1, the full variable domain reads EAGVVQSPRYKIIEKKQPVAFWCNPISGHNTLYWYLQNLGQGPELLIRYENEEAVDDSQLPKDRFSAERLKGVDSTLKIQPAELGDSAVYLCASSPERGNGEQFFGPGTRLTVL.

The chain joins TRBV9 to TRBJ2-7, with D tentatively TRBD2 (6 bases). Germline V gene sequence: CDR1 SGDLS, CDR2 YYNGEE. The CDR3 is 15 residues long. The V end lost 4 bases, the J end lost 2 bases, and 16 bases lay between the germline ends. Here the CDR3 reads CASSPPGTGTYEQYF. The CDR3 DNA is TGTGCCAGCAGCCCCCCCGGGACTGGAACCTACGAGCAGTACTTC.

The chain employs TRBV27 and TRBJ2-5; D might be TRBD1 (6 bases). The germline V gene encodes CDR1 MNHEY and CDR2 SMNVEV (reference sequence). The CDR3 runs 15 residues. V was clipped by 1 base and J by 4 bases, with 13 bases between them. The CDR3 spells CASSLLRQGRETQYF. CDR3 nucleotides: TGTGCCAGCAGTTTATTACGGCAGGGGCGAGAGACCCAGTACTTC.

CDR3 region: CASSPPRLAGLSDTQYF. The CDR3 DNA reads as TGTGCCAGCTCACCACCGAGGCTAGCGGGATTGTCAGATACGCAGTATTTT. The chain is built from TRBV18 and TRBJ2-3; the match to TRBD2 covers 9 bases. CDR1 is KGHSH, CDR2 LQKENI, per germline. After removal of 0 bases from V and 4 bases from J, the junction contained 8 bases not matched to a gene. The length of the CDR3 is 17 residues.

V is TRBV7-2 and J is TRBJ1-5; unclear D gene. V lost 5 bases and J lost 3, with 14 bases in between. The CDR3 length is 15 residues. Germline CDR1 SGHTA, CDR2 FQGNSA. CDR3 DNA: TGTGCCAGCAGCCCCGGGGTGGTCCCCAATCAGCCCCAGCATTTT. Protein: CASSPGVVPNQPQHF.

The chain links TRBV13 to TRBJ2-7; D unclear. Per germline, CDR1 PRHDT and CDR2 FYEKMQ (reference sequence). V was pared by 0 bases and J by 0 bases, with 9 bases between. This CDR3 spans 15 amino acids. Here the CDR3 DNA reads TGTGCCAGCAGCTTAGGCCTAAGCAACTCCTACGAGCAGTACTTC. Its protein is CASSLGLSNSYEQYF.

The CDR3 region is CASSLVEEKLFF. CDR3 sequence (DNA): TGTGCCAGCAGCCTTGTGGAGGAAAAACTGTTTTTT. The chain has TRBV11-2 and TRBJ1-4; D remains unclear. This CDR3 has 12 residues. Germline V lookup: CDR1 SGHAT, CDR2 FQNNGV. V shed 5 bases and J shed 8 bases, with 9 bases lying between them.

The rearrangement joins TRBV7-2 to TRBJ1-1, with a possible D match to TRBD1 (5 bases). The germline V and J ends were trimmed by 5 bases and 5 bases, with 15 bases remaining between them. This CDR3 comprises 14 residues. Germline V gives CDR1 SGHTA, CDR2 FQGNSA. This CDR3 reads CASSPGDSWTEAFF. CDR3 nucleotide sequence: TGTGCCAGCAGCCCGGGGGACTCCTGGACTGAAGCTTTCTTT. Drawing the rest from reference TRBV7-2 and TRBJ1-1, the complete variable domain is GAGVSQSPSNKVTEKGKDVELRCDPISGHTALYWYRQSLGQGLEFLIYFQGNSAPDKSGLPSDRFSAERTGGSVSTLTIQRTQQEDSAVYLCASSPGDSWTEAFFGQGTRLTVV.

The rearrangement joins TRBV28 to TRBJ2-7; the match to TRBD1 covers 8 bases. Germline V gives CDR1 MDHEN, CDR2 SYDVKM. The CDR3 runs 13 residues. The CDR3 DNA sequence: TGTGCTATCACCGGACAGGGCTCCTACGAGCAGTACTTC. The encoded protein is CAITGQGSYEQYF.

The chain recombines TRBV28 with TRBJ2-6, with D tentatively TRBD1 (5 bases). The CDR3 length is 17 residues. The germline CDR1 and CDR2 sequences are MDHEN and SYDVKM. V lost 5 bases, J lost 2 bases, and 16 bases lay in between. The CDR3 DNA reads TGTGCCAGCAGTACCCGGACAAGGGTGGCTGGGGCCAACGTCCTGACTTTC. Translation: CASSTRTRVAGANVLTF. Looking up the rest from reference TRBV28 and TRBJ2-6 gives the full variable domain: DVKVTQSSRYLVKRTGEKVFLECVQDMDHENMFWYRQDPGLGLRLIYFSYDVKMKEKGDIPEGYSVSREKKERFSLILESASTNQTSMYLCASSTRTRVAGANVLTFGAGSRLTVL.

The rearrangement joins TRBV5-1 to TRBJ2-3; D ambiguous. The germline gives CDR1 SGHRS, CDR2 YFSETQ. Between the trimmed V and J ends, which lost 3 bases and 4 bases, there was a span of 9 bases. This CDR3 spans 13 amino acids. CDR3 in DNA: TGCGCCAGCAGCTGGAGTCGGGCAGATACGCAGTATTTT. Its translation is CASSWSRADTQYF. The full variable domain, completed using reference TRBV5-1 and TRBJ2-3, is KAGVTQTPRYLIKTRGQQVTLSCSPISGHRSVSWYQQTPGQGLQFLFEYFSETQRNKGNFPGRFSGRQFSNSRSEMNVSTLELGDSALYLCASSWSRADTQYFGPGTRLTVL.

The J gene is TRBJ2-5, the V gene TRBV29-1, with D tentatively TRBD2 (7 bases). The germline CDR1 and CDR2 sequences are SQVTM and ANQGSEA. V lost 2 bases and J lost 0, with 10 bases in between. This CDR3 is 14 amino acids long. The CDR3 is CSVETGTNQETQYF. The CDR3 DNA reads as TGCAGCGTTGAAACAGGGACTAACCAAGAGACCCAGTACTTC.

The gene calls are TRBV25-1 and TRBJ2-1; 12 bases are shared with TRBD1. The CDR3 runs 15 residues. Germline CDR1 and CDR2: MGHDK and SYGVNS. With V trimmed by 8 bases and J by 7 bases, 9 bases remained unmatched. CDR3 region: CASWAGTGGLNEQFF. The CDR3 DNA sequence: TGTGCCAGCTGGGCCGGGACAGGGGGCCTAAATGAGCAGTTCTTC.